One and the same sample provided the 17 T cell receptor beta chains below, sequenced in a study of T cells in tuberculosis. TCRdb keeps only in-frame clones here, not all; method: immunoSEQ multiplex PCR. The table has 35,000 to 45,000 clones, almost 95% seen once. Sequenced: PBMCs. These receptors came from a donor between 10 and 35 years old with latent tuberculosis or without tuberculosis infection. Some clones in this sample may be carry-over from other donors' samples.

In this sample, this clone turned up once. The V and J genes are TRBV27 and TRBJ2-7; 8 nucleotides agree with TRBD1. The V gene end was trimmed by 6 bases and the J gene end by 2 bases; junction bases not matched to a gene: 15. Germline assignment: CDR1 MNHEY and CDR2 SMNVEV (reference sequence). The CDR3 consists of 17 residues. The CDR3 sequence is CASSPRDRGILTYEQYF. CDR3 coding DNA: TGTGCCAGCAGCCCCAGAGACAGGGGAATACTCACCTACGAGCAGTACTTC.

In this sample, this clone turned up a few times. V is TRBV7-2 and J is TRBJ2-2; TRBD1 matches 7 bases. The CDR3 has 15 residues. Germline V gene sequence: CDR1 SGHTA, CDR2 FQGNSA. The junction had 6 bases not matched to a gene; V was cut back by 5 bases and J by 3 bases. The CDR3 is CASSVDRVDTGELFF. The CDR3 DNA reads as TGTGCCAGCAGCGTAGACAGGGTGGACACCGGGGAGCTGTTTTTT.

The rearrangement links TRBV29-1 to TRBJ1-1; D uncertain. The CDR3 extends over 11 amino acids. V dropped 3 bases and J dropped 6 bases, with 8 bases sitting between them. The germline V gene has CDR1 SQVTM and CDR2 ANQGSEA. CDR3 sequence: CSVDTVPEAFF. CDR3 nucleotides: TGCAGCGTTGATACGGTACCTGAAGCTTTCTTT.

This clone is a singleton in its sample. Its ends do not fully match the called genes, so a read error is possible. The CDR3: CASSFRVSNRPQHF. The DNA for the CDR3 is TGTGCCAGCAGTTTCAGGGTTAGCAATCGGCCCCAGCATTTT. The genes are TRBV27 and TRBJ1-5; possible D gene TRBD1, 5 bases. This CDR3 comprises 14 residues. Germline V gives CDR1 MNHEY, CDR2 SMNVEV (reference sequence).

V is TRBV2 and J is TRBJ1-5; 7 bases are a match to TRBD1. J lost 2 bases, V lost 10 bases, and 8 bases had no gene match. CDR3 length: 14 amino acids. CDR1 and CDR2 from the germline V gene are SNHLY and FYNNEI. The CDR3 DNA reads TGTGCCACCCAGCAGGGGGGAGGCAATCAGCCCCAGCATTTT. This gives the protein CATQQGGGNQPQHF.

The chain recombines TRBV2 with TRBJ2-2; 10 nucleotides line up with TRBD2. Germline CDR1 and CDR2: SNHLY and FYNNEI. This CDR3 contains 17 residues. J lost 0 bases, V lost 7 bases, and 8 bases had no gene match. CDR3 region: CASTEGSGGSNTGELFF. CDR3 nucleotides: TGTGCCAGCACCGAGGGTAGCGGGGGGTCGAACACCGGGGAGCTGTTTTTT.

This clone was seen more than once but under ten times. The V gene is TRBV6-1, the J gene TRBJ1-1; D call uncertain. The CDR3 sequence is 15 residues long. Germline CDR1 reads MNHNS; CDR2 reads SASEGT. Trimming removed 4 bases from V and 1 base from J, with 13 bases in between. Here the CDR3 DNA reads TGTGCCAGCAGTGCCGCCGGGGAGGCGAACACTGAAGCTTTCTTT. The encoded protein is CASSAAGEANTEAFF.

This clone is medium-sized in the sample. The chain recombines TRBV2 with TRBJ1-5; D is ambiguous. The CDR3 is made up of 14 amino acids. Germline V gene data show CDR1 as SNHLY and CDR2 as FYNNEI. Between the trimmed V and J ends, which lost 5 bases and 0 bases, there was a span of 8 bases. The CDR3 loop is CASSRRNSNQPQHF. As DNA, the CDR3 is TGTGCCAGCAGTAGGAGGAATAGCAATCAGCCCCAGCATTTT.

The chain joins TRBV5-1 to TRBJ1-2; D is unclear. The CDR3 is 12 residues long. V lost 2 bases, J lost 6 bases, and 8 bases lay in between. The germline gives CDR1 SGHRS, CDR2 YFSETQ. The CDR3: CASSFSEDGYTF. The CDR3 DNA follows: TGCGCCAGCAGCTTTTCCGAGGATGGCTACACCTTC.

The chain is built from TRBV2 and TRBJ1-5; D possibly corresponds to TRBD1 (5 bases). CDR3 length: 14 residues. The germline V gene has CDR1 SNHLY and CDR2 FYNNEI. Trimming removed 8 bases at V and 1 base at J, with 12 bases between. In DNA, the CDR3 is TGTGCCAGCCGGCAGGGTGGGAGCAATCAGCCCCAGCATTTT. Its protein product is CASRQGGSNQPQHF. Together with reference TRBV2 and TRBJ1-5, the CDR3 gives the full variable domain: EPEVTQTPSHQVTQMGQEVILRCVPISNHLYFYWYRQILGQKVEFLVSFYNNEISEKSEIFDDQFSVERPDGSNFTLKIRSTKLEDSAMYFCASRQGGSNQPQHFGDGTRLSIL.

The V and J genes are TRBV5-1 and TRBJ1-4, with a tentative D call TRBD1 (5 bases). The CDR3 totals 17 residues. Trimming removed 1 base at V and 0 bases at J, with 13 bases between. Per the germline V gene, CDR1 is SGHRS and CDR2 is YFSETQ. The CDR3 DNA sequence: TGCGCCAGCAGCTTGATCGGGGGTAGTGCAACTAATGAAAAACTGTTTTTT. Protein product: CASSLIGGSATNEKLFF.

The V gene is TRBV30, the J gene TRBJ2-2; possible D gene TRBD1, 6 bases. This CDR3 region has 16 residues. CDR1 GTSNPN and CDR2 SVGIG come from the germline V gene (reference sequence). Trimming left V 0 bases short and J 3 bases short, with 14 bases between. The CDR3 nucleotides are TGTGCCTGGAGTGTAATCAGGGGACGGTACACCGGGGAGCTGTTTTTT. Protein sequence: CAWSVIRGRYTGELFF.

This clone was observed a few times. The chain recombines TRBV4-1 with TRBJ2-1, with 7 positions matching TRBD2. The trim removed 3 bases at V and 5 bases at J, leaving 4 bases unmatched. The CDR3 is made up of 14 amino acids. Germline-derived CDR1 and CDR2 are MGHRA and YSYEKL. In nucleotides, the CDR3 is TGCGCCAGCAGCCAGACTAGCCCCCACAATGAGCAGTTCTTC. This encodes CASSQTSPHNEQFF.

This CDR3 reads CASSEGPGELFF. The CDR3 DNA sequence: TGTGCCAGCTCGGAGGGCCCCGGGGAGCTGTTTTTT. The J gene is TRBJ2-2, the V gene TRBV18; maybe TRBD2 (6 bases). Per germline, CDR1 KGHSH and CDR2 LQKENI. The V end was cut by 6 bases, the J end by 6 bases, with 8 bases between. This CDR3 is 12 amino acids long.

The rearrangement uses TRBV7-3 and TRBJ1-3, with 9 bases identical to TRBD1. CDR1 and CDR2 (germline): SGHTA, FQGTGA. The trim removed 5 bases at V and 4 bases at J, leaving 15 bases unmatched. The CDR3 totals 18 residues. CDR3 DNA: TGTGCCAGCAGCCTACCCACACAGGGGGCCTTAAGGGGAAACACCATATATTTT. Protein product: CASSLPTQGALRGNTIYF.

This chain uses TRBV5-4 with TRBJ1-1; D may be TRBD1 (6 bases). CDR3 length equals 13 residues. CDR1 is SGHNT, CDR2 YYREEE, per germline (reference sequence). V lost 5 bases to trimming and J lost 7 bases, with 15 bases between them. The DNA for the CDR3 is TGTGCCAGCAGACTCGACAGGCGTGGTGAAGCTTTCTTT. Its translation: CASRLDRRGEAFF. Supplemented by reference TRBV5-4 and TRBJ1-1, the full variable domain reads ETGVTQSPTHLIKTRGQQVTLRCSSQSGHNTVSWYQQALGQGPQFIFQYYREEENGRGNFPPRFSGLQFPNYSSELNVNALELDDSALYLCASRLDRRGEAFFGQGTRLTVV.

The V and J genes are TRBV7-9 and TRBJ2-7; 13 bases align to TRBD2. From germline, CDR1 is SEHNR and CDR2 FQNEAQ (reference sequence). The CDR3 sequence is 15 residues long. Trimming took 5 bases from V and 4 from J; bases not matched to a gene: 5. The CDR3: CASSLGLAGLYEQYF. The DNA of the CDR3 is TGTGCCAGCAGCCTGGGACTAGCGGGGCTTTACGAGCAGTACTTC.